What follows are 15 T cell receptor beta chains derived from one specimen sequenced in a study of blood T cell repertoires in COVID-19. TCRdb's table, derived via immunoSEQ multiplex PCR, lists solely in-frame clones and lacks some. The sample consists of 150,000 to 200,000 clones, 70% to 85% of them appearing once. Sequenced input: peripheral blood. The receptors shown here come from a woman aged 40-49 years with COVID-19, enrolled during active disease.

V and J are TRBV15 and TRBJ2-3; TRBD2 agrees at 15 bases. CDR3 length equals 22 residues. Germline lookup yields CDR1 LNHNV and CDR2 YYDKDF (reference sequence). Trimming at V came to 0 bases and at J to 4 bases, leaving 17 bases not matched to a gene. Here the CDR3 reads CATSRDWRGTSGGITRPDTQYF. In nucleotides, the CDR3 is TGTGCCACCAGCAGAGATTGGCGGGGGACTAGCGGGGGGATCACCAGACCAGATACGCAGTATTTT.

This chain joins TRBV6-5 and TRBJ1-5, with D maybe TRBD1 (5 bases). Germline-derived CDR1 and CDR2 are MNHEY and SVGAGI. Trimming cost V 8 bases and J 0 bases, with 11 bases left between them. This CDR3 is 14 amino acids long. The CDR3 protein is CASGGDHSNQPQHF. CDR3 DNA: TGTGCCAGCGGGGGGGACCATAGCAATCAGCCCCAGCATTTT.

The chain has TRBV5-4 and TRBJ2-7; D gene unclear. The germline V gene encodes CDR1 SGHNT and CDR2 YYREEE (reference sequence). The CDR3 extends over 14 amino acids. The germline V and J ends were trimmed by 0 bases and 5 bases, with 12 bases remaining between them. The CDR3: CASSLGPQLDEQYF. CDR3 coding DNA: TGTGCCAGCAGCTTGGGGCCCCAGTTGGACGAGCAGTACTTC.

The chain has TRBV27 and TRBJ1-5; 8 bases are a match to TRBD1. This CDR3 spans 17 amino acids. V lost 8 bases, J lost 0 bases, and 12 bases stayed unmatched. CDR1 MNHEY and CDR2 SMNVEV come from the germline V gene (reference sequence). CDR3 sequence reads: CASSDRGRGYSNQPQHF. CDR3 DNA sequence: TGTGCCAGCTCTGACAGGGGAAGGGGCTATAGCAATCAGCCCCAGCATTTT.

V is TRBV6-4 and J is TRBJ2-2; 9 nucleotides line up with TRBD1. CDR3 length equals 15 residues. The V gene end was trimmed by 9 bases and the J gene end by 7 bases; junction bases not matched to a gene: 12. Looked up from germline, CDR1 is MRHNA and CDR2 is SNTAGT. The CDR3 DNA sequence: TGTGCCAGGTGTCACAGGGGGCAGGTCGGCGGGGAGCTGTTTTTT. Translated: CARCHRGQVGGELFF.

The rearrangement joins TRBV3-1 (or the pseudogene TRBV3-2) to TRBJ2-1; the match to TRBD2 covers 7 bases. Germline assignment: CDR1 LGHDT and CDR2 YNNKEL (reference sequence). The CDR3 extends over 15 amino acids. J gave up 0 bases and V 4 bases, and 3 bases lay outside the gene matches. The DNA of the CDR3 is TGTGCCAGCAGCCTCGAGCGGGGCTCCTACAATGAGCAGTTCTTC. Protein: CASSLERGSYNEQFF.

This chain connects TRBV6-5 to TRBJ2-2; tentatively, D is TRBD2 (6 bases). CDR3 length equals 15 residues. The V end lost 7 bases, the J end lost 1 base, and 13 bases lay between the germline ends. Germline V gene lookup returns CDR1 MNHEY and CDR2 SVGAGI. For the CDR3, the DNA is TGTGCCAGCACAAGGCGGGGACTGAACACCGGGGAGCTGTTTTTT. It translates to CASTRRGLNTGELFF.

This clone was seen once. The chain carries TRBV5-1 and TRBJ2-7; 7 bases are a match to TRBD2. The CDR3 spans 14 residues. CDR1 and CDR2 from the germline V gene are SGHRS and YFSETQ. The V gene end was trimmed by 0 bases and the J gene end by 3 bases; junction bases not matched to a gene: 3. DNA of the CDR3: TGCGCCAGCAGCTTGGGTTGGACTAGCTACGAGCAGTACTTC. This codes for CASSLGWTSYEQYF.

The CDR3 DNA reads as TGTGCCAGCAGTGGCCCGGACAGGTCATATGATGGCTACACCTTC. This sequence encodes CASSGPDRSYDGYTF. The chain has TRBV2 and TRBJ1-2; 7 nucleotides agree with TRBD1. CDR3 length: 15 residues. Germline CDR1 SNHLY, CDR2 FYNNEI. The V and J ends lost 4 bases and 6 bases, in that order; junction bases with no gene match: 11.

About this clone itself: The sample carries other DNA sequences with the same CDR3. This chain connects TRBV3-1 (or the pseudogene TRBV3-2) to TRBJ2-1; D unresolved. This CDR3 contains 13 residues. Trimming took 0 bases from V and 6 from J, leaving 6 bases between them. Germline V gene data show CDR1 as LGHDT and CDR2 as YNNKEL (reference sequence). The CDR3 DNA reads TGTGCCAGCAGCCAAGATCGAGGCAATGAGCAGTTCTTC. This encodes CASSQDRGNEQFF.

The rearrangement uses TRBV6-5 and TRBJ1-2, with TRBD1 matching over 7 bases. Germline V CDR1 and CDR2: MNHEY, SVGAGI. V shed 4 bases, J shed 6 bases, and the junction held 8 bases outside the gene matches. The CDR3 sequence is 14 residues long. The DNA of the CDR3 is TGTGCCAGCAGTTCCCCTGACAGGGCTCATGGCTACACCTTC. Protein: CASSSPDRAHGYTF.

The rearrangement uses TRBV5-4 and TRBJ2-6; D possibly corresponds to TRBD2 (7 bases). Per germline, CDR1 SGHNT and CDR2 YYREEE (reference sequence). V lost 6 bases and J lost 4, with 14 bases in between. The CDR3 loop spans 15 amino acids. The chain's CDR3 is CASTLRGAGANVLTF. CDR3 in DNA: TGTGCCAGCACCCTTCGGGGGGCCGGGGCCAACGTCCTGACTTTC.

The rearrangement uses TRBV9 and TRBJ2-1; the match to TRBD2 covers 9 bases. V gave up 0 bases and J gave up 4 bases; unmatched junction bases: 5. The CDR3 spans 16 residues. Germline CDR1 reads SGDLS; CDR2 reads YYNGEE. CDR3 loop: CASSVVAGGPYNEQFF. The CDR3 DNA reads as TGTGCCAGCAGCGTAGTTGCGGGAGGGCCTTACAATGAGCAGTTCTTC. Together with reference TRBV9 and TRBJ2-1, the CDR3 gives the full variable domain: DSGVTQTPKHLITATGQRVTLRCSPRSGDLSVYWYQQSLDQGLQFLIQYYNGEERAKGNILERFSAQQFPDLHSELNLSSLELGDSALYFCASSVVAGGPYNEQFFGPGTRLTVL.

The chain recombines TRBV7-2 with TRBJ2-5; TRBD2 matches 10 bases. Germline CDR1 and CDR2: SGHTA and FQGNSA. CDR3 length equals 18 residues. V shed 2 bases and J 8 bases; nucleotides not matched to a gene: 17. CDR3 sequence: CASSLMGGGWGLAYTQYF. CDR3 DNA: TGTGCCAGCAGCTTAATGGGAGGGGGCTGGGGACTAGCGTACACCCAGTACTTC. Full variable domain (outside the CDR3, taken from reference TRBV7-2 and TRBJ2-5): GAGVSQSPSNKVTEKGKDVELRCDPISGHTALYWYRQSLGQGLEFLIYFQGNSAPDKSGLPSDRFSAERTGGSVSTLTIQRTQQEDSAVYLCASSLMGGGWGLAYTQYFGPGTRLLVL.

This chain joins TRBV4-1 and TRBJ1-6; D not resolved. Germline-derived CDR1 and CDR2 are MGHRA and YSYEKL. The ends were cut back, 0 bases at V and 7 bases at J, with 10 bases in the middle. The CDR3 extends over 15 amino acids. The CDR3 spells CASSQEGGSNSPLHF. The CDR3 DNA sequence: TGCGCCAGCAGCCAAGAAGGCGGGAGCAATTCACCCCTCCACTTT.